This TCR beta chain derives from a study of T-cell reconstitution after alpha-beta-depleted transplantation in children. Study-wide results and limits: Reportedly, roughly two months post-transplant, alpha-beta T cells arose from several hundred expanded graft clones. Newly produced T cells mostly provided counts and TCRbeta diversity after one year, as hyperexpanded clones declined.

In its sample, this clonotype was seen a few times. Its antigen is not identified. Unique molecular identifiers were used to barcode this TCRbeta library. In TCRdb, the PCR reads were re-called with MiXCR into one record per CDR3 protein. The sample includes around 440,000 distinct CDR3 sequences, about 10% seen only once; the top ten take about 2.1%. The sequence was obtained from a child aged 2-15 years with inherited bone marrow failure, due to receive a stem cell transplant. Sample: PBMCs, taken before TCRalphabeta/CD19-depleted stem cell transplant.

CDR3 DNA sequence: TGTGCCAGCAGACGTCAGGGGGAGGTTCGCAATCAGCCCCAGCATTTT. Protein sequence: CASRRQGEVRNQPQHF. The chain joins TRBV16 to TRBJ1-5; 7 bases agree with TRBD1. CDR1 is KGHSY and CDR2 is FQNENV in the germline V gene. The CDR3 runs to 16 residues. J lost 2 bases, V lost 6 bases, and 10 bases had no gene match.